The source of this T cell receptor (beta chain) is a study of cytomegalovirus exposure and HLA in healthy donors. Comment on this clone: Its antigen is currently unknown. At one end, the junction sequence differs from germline, possibly due to a read error.

Participants comprised healthy donors of bone marrow. The study ran its PCR with 60 Vbeta and 13 Jbeta primers. Generated by immunoSEQ multiplex PCR, the TCRdb table keeps only in-frame clones and is missing some. The profile shows 150,000 to 200,000 clones, approximately 70% of them singletons. The V gene's germline CDR1 is SEHNR and CDR2 FQNEAQ (reference sequence). The CDR3 runs to 15 residues. Study results and caveats: Rare sequences made up most TCRs, while some public TCRs were found in many donors. TCR beta V- and J-gene trimming was later associated with a missense DCLRE1C variant.

This chain links TRBV7-9 with TRBJ2-1, with TRBD1 identical over 7 bases. The sequenced sample was PBMCs. The TCR sequence derives from a man aged 40-49 years in good health and CMV-seropositive. In DNA form, the CDR3 reads TGTTCCAGCAGCTTATTTCAGACAGGGTCCAATGAGCAGTTCTTC. Protein: CSSSLFQTGSNEQFF.